The clone carrying this T cell receptor beta chain came up many times. This entry belongs to a study of T-cell memory formation after mild COVID-19. Trimming left V 5 bases short and J 8 bases short, with 10 bases between. CDR1 is SGHTA, CDR2 FQGNSA, per germline. This CDR3 comprises 12 residues. TCRdb used MiXCR to reprocess the 5' RACE reads, holding one entry per CDR3 protein. The profile shows about 39,000 distinct CDR3 sequences, 6.1% of them singletons. The receptor comes from an adult who had mild COVID-19 (a few samples of this study predate the infection). Cell type and time point are not known. The chain recombines TRBV7-2 with TRBJ1-5; TRBD1 might be the D (5 bases). Sequencing was done on a sample of PBMCs or a T cell subset sorted from them (not recorded which). The CDR3 region has the DNA TGTGCCAGCAGCCCCGTGGGGGAGCCCCAGCATTTT. It is translated as CASSPVGEPQHF.